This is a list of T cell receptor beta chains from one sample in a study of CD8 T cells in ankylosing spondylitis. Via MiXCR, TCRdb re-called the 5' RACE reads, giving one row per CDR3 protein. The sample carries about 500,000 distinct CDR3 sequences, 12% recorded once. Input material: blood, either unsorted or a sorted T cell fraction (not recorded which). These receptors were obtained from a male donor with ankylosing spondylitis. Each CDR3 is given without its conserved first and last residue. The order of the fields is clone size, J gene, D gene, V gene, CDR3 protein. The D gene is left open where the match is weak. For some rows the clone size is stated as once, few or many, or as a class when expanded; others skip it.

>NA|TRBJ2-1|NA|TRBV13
ASSPPPASHEQF
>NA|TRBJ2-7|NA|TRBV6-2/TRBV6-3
ASSYPGPPGSYEQY
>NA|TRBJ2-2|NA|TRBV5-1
ASSPTRTAGGELF
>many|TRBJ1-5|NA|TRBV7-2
ASRRQENQPQH
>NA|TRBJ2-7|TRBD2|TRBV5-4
ASSLEMTSGRSYEQY
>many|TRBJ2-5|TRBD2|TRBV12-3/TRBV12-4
ASSGLAGLETQY
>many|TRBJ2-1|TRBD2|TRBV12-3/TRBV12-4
ASSLGAGGPNEQF
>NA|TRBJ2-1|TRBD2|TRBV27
ASSLFRTSGNEQF
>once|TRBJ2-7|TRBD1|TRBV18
ASSPRTQGARPWEQY
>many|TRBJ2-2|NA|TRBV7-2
ASSLVRGGTGELF
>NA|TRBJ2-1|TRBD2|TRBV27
ASSPGTSGTNEQF
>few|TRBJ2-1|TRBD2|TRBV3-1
ASSQERLAGVNEQF
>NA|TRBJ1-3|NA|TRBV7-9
ASSFGLFENTIY
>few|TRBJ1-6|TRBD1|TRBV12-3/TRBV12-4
ASSSTGEGSPLH
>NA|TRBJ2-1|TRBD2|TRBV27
TSSPGRLAAYNEQF
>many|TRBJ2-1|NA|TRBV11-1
ASRQPGPIGNPHYNEQF
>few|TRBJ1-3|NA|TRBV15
ATSRDQSGVGNTIY
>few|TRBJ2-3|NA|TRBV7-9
ACGNAGTDTQY
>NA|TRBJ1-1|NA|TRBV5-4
ASSLGRGLANTEAF
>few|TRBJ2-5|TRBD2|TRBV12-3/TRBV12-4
ASSVSGRGQETQY
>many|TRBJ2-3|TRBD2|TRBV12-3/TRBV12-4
ASSLRTSGLTDTQY
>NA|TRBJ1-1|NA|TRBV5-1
ASSLGSGGPSTEAF
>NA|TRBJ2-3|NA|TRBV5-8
ATRFETQY
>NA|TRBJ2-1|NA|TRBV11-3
ASSLEILGNEQF
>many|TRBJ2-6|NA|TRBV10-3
AISERTDRSGANVLT
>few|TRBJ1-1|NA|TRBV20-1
SARSPGRIAF
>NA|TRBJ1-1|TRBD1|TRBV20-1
SASADRATEAF
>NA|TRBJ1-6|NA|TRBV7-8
ASSLRTLWGPLH
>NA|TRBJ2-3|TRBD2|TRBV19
ASSPTGGAGTQY